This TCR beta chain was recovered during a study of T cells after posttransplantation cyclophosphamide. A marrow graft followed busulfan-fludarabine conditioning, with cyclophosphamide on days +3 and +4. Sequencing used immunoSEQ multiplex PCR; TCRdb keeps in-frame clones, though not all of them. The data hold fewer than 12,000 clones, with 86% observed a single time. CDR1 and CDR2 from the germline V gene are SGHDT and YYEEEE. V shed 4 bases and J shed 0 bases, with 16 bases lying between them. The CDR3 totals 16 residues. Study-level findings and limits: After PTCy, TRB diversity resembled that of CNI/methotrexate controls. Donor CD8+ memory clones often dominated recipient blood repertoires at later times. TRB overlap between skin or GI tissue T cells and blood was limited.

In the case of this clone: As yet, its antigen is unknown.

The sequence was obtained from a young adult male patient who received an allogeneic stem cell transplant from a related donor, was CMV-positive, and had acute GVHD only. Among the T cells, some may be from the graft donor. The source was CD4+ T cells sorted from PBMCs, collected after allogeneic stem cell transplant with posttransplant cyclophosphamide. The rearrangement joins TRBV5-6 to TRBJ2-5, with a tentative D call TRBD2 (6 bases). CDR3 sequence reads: CASSPRAGLYQETQYF. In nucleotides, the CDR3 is TGTGCCAGCAGCCCGAGGGCGGGATTGTACCAAGAGACCCAGTACTTC. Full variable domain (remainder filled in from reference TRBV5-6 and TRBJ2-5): DAGVTQSPTHLIKTRGQQVTLRCSPKSGHDTVSWYQQALGQGPQFIFQYYEEEERQRGNFPDRFSGHQFPNYSSELNVNALLLGDSALYLCASSPRAGLYQETQYFGPGTRLLVL.